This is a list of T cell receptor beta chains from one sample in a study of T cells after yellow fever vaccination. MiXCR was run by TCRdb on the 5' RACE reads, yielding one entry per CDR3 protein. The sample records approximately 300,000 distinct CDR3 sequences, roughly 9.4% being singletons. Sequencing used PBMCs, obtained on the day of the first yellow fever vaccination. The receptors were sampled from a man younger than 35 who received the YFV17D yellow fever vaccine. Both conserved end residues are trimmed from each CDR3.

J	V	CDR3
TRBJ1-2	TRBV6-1	ASRRPRERVDRGYT
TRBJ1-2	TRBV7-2	ASSPLLGRRDGYT
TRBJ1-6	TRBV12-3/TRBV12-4	ASSTSNSPLH
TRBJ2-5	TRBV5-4	ASGDLLSQQETQY
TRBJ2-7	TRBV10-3	AISAQENYEQY
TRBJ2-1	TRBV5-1	ASSLANYGEQF
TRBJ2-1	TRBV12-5	ASGRKDFQNEQF
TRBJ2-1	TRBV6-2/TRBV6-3	ASRGDPSYNEQF
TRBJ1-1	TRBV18	ASSPRASRSGQGNMNTEAF
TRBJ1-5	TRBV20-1	SARLESGNQPQH
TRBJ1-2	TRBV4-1	ASSQEGSFYGYT
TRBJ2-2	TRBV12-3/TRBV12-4	ASSLNRAGELF
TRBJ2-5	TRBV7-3	ASSFSGDGLAGEETQY
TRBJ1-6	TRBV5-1	ASSLVYNSPLH
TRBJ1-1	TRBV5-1	ASSLYQPNTEAF
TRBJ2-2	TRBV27	ASSFFDRGARELF
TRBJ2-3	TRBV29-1	SVEGGALTQY
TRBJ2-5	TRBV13	ASSLTSGASGETQY
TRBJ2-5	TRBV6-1	ASKMANAGQETQY
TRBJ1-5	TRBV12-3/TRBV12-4	ASSLEGGSFNQPQH
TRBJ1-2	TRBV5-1	ASSSRDRARASDGYT
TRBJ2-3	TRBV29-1	SVSDPGTSSTDTQY
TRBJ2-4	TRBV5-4	ASSFGPGKNIQY
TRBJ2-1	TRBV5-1	ASSFGAVSDNEQF
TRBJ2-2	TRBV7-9	ASTYPRAGESAGELF
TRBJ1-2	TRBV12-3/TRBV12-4	ASSSLGAANYGYT
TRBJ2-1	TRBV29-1	SGRRGENNEQF
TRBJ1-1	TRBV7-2	ASSPALNRVNTEAF
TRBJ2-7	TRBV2	ASRDPRFEQY
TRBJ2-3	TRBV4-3	ASSHHPLTGGGDTQY
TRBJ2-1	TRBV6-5	ASSYGLSYNEQF
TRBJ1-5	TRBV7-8	ASTQGGSNQPQH
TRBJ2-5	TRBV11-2	ASSKDRWQETQY
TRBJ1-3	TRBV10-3	AIRSPAGGNTIY
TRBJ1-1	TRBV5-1	ASSLPGEGTEAF
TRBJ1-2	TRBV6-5	ASSWGQGRGGYT
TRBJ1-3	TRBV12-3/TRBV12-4	ASSLEALRSGNTIY
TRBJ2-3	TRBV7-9	ASSHGTTDTQY
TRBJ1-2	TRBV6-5	ASSYSGSYGYT
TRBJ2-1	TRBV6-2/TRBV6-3	ASSYPISGMRYNEQF
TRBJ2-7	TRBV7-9	ASSPLRQPYEQY
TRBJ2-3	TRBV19	ASRPIAGGLTDTQY
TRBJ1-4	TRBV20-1	SVLGNEKLF
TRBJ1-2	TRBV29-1	SVGGGVYGYT
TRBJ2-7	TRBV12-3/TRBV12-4	ASSPPLGGGSYEQY
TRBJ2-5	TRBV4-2	ASSQKGLSKETQY
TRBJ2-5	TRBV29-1	SVVPGTSQETQY